This T cell receptor beta chain originates from a study of identifying expanded T cells in peripheral blood. V was clipped by 4 bases and J by 4 bases, with 16 bases between them. CDR1 and CDR2 (germline): SGHTA, FQGNSA. The CDR3 contains 15 residues. To note about this clone: The antigen is undetermined.

Study-wide results and limits: About 1.2 clones differed between technical replicates, versus approximately 17 and 20 over time.

The table came from immunoSEQ multiplex PCR; TCRdb's copy has only in-frame clones and leaves some out. Of over 85,000 clones in the sample, approximately 84% are singletons; the top ten hold just under 4.5%. Sample: blood. The origin of this receptor is a person aged 18-69 years in good health. This sequence joins TRBV7-2 and TRBJ1-2; maybe TRBD1 (5 bases). CDR3 protein: CASSSLGQGFYGYTF. CDR3 coding DNA: TGTGCCAGCAGCTCTCTCGGACAAGGCTTCTATGGCTACACCTTC.